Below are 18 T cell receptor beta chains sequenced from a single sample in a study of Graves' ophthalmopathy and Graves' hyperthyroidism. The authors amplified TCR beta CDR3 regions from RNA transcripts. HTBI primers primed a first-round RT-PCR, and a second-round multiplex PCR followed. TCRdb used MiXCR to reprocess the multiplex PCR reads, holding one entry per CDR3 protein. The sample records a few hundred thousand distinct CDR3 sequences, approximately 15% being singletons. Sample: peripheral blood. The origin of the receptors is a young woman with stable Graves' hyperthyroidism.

CDR3 DNA sequence: TGTGCCAGCAGCTCCCGGGACAGGTATTCACCCCTCCACTTT. This encodes CASSSRDRYSPLHF. The V and J genes are TRBV7-8 and TRBJ1-6, with 8 bases identical to TRBD1. The CDR3 has 14 amino acids. J lost 8 bases, V lost 4 bases, and 4 bases had no gene match. Germline assignment: CDR1 SGHVS and CDR2 FQNEAQ.

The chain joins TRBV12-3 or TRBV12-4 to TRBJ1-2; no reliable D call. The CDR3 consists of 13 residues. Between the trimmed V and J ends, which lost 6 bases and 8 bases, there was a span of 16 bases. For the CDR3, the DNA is TGTGCCAGCAGCCCGAGCGGTATACGGGGCTACACCTTC. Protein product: CASSPSGIRGYTF.

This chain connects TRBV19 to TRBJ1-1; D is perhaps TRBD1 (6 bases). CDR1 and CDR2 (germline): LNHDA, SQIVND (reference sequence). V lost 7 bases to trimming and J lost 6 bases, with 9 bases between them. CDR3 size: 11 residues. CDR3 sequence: CASTGGSEAFF. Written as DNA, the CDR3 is TGTGCCAGTACCGGGGGCTCTGAAGCTTTCTTT.

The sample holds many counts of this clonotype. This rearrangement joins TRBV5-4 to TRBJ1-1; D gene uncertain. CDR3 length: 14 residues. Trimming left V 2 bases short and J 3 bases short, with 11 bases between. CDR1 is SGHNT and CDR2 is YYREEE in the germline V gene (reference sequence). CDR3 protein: CASSFDADDTEAFF. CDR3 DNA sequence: TGTGCCAGCAGCTTTGACGCGGATGACACTGAAGCTTTCTTT.

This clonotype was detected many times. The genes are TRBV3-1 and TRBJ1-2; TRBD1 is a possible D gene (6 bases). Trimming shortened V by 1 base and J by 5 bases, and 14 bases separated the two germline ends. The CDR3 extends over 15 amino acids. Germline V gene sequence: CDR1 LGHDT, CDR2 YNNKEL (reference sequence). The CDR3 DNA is TGTGCCAGCAGCCAAGGTACAGGGAGAAGGTATGGCTACACCTTC. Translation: CASSQGTGRRYGYTF.

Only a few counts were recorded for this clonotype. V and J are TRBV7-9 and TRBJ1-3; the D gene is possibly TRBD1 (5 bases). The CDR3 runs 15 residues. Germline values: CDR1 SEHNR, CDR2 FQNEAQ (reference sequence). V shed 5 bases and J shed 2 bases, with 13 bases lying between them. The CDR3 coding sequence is TGTGCCAGCAGCCCCGGGGGTGTAACTGGAAACACCATATATTTT. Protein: CASSPGGVTGNTIYF.

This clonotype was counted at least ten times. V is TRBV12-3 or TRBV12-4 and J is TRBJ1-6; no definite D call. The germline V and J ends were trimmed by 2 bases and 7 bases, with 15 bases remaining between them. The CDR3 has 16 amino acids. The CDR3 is CASSLIQESFNSPLHF. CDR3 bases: TGTGCCAGCAGTTTAATTCAGGAGAGTTTCAATTCACCCCTCCACTTT.

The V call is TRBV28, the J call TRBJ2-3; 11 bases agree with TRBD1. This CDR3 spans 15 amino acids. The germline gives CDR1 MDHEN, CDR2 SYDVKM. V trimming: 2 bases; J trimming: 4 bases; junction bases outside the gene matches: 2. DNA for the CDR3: TGTGCCAGCAGTTTAGGGACAGGGGGTCCAGATACGCAGTATTTT. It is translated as CASSLGTGGPDTQYF.

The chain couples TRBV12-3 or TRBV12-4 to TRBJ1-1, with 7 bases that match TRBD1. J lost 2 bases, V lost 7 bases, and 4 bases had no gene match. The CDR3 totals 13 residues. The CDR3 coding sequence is TGTGCCAGCACTAGGGGGCGTAACACTGAAGCTTTCTTT. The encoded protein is CASTRGRNTEAFF.

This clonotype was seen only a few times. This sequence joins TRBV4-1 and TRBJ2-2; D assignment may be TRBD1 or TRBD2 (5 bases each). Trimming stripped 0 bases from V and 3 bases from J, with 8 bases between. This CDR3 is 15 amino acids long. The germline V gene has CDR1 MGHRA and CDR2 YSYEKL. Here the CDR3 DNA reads TGCGCCAGCAGCCAAGAAGTGGGGGACACCGGGGAGCTGTTTTTT. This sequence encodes CASSQEVGDTGELFF.

CDR3: CASTSGQLYQPQHF. CDR3 in DNA: TGTGCCAGTACCTCGGGGCAGCTTTATCAGCCCCAGCATTTT. The chain combines TRBV19 with TRBJ1-5, with D possibly TRBD1 on 5 matching bases. The CDR3 runs 14 residues. The germline gives CDR1 LNHDA, CDR2 SQIVND (reference sequence). V dropped 7 bases and J dropped 5 bases, with 15 bases sitting between them.

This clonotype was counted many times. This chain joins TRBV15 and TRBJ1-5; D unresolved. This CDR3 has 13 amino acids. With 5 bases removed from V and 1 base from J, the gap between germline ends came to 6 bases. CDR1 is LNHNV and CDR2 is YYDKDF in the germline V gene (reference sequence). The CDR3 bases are TGTGCCACCAGCGTCGGAAGCAATCAGCCCCAGCATTTT. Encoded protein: CATSVGSNQPQHF.

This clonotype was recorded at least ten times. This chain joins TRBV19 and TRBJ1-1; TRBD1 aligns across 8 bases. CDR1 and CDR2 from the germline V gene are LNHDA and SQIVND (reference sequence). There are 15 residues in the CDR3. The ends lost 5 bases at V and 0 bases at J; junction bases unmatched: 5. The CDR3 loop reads CASSRTGKMNTEAFF. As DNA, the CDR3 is TGTGCCAGTAGTCGGACAGGGAAGATGAACACTGAAGCTTTCTTT.

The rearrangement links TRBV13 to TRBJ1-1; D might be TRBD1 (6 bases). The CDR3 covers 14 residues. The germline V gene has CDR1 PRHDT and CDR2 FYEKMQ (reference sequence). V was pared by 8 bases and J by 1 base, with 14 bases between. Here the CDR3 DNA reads TGTGCCAGCCACCTCGGACAGCCGAACACTGAAGCTTTCTTT. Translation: CASHLGQPNTEAFF. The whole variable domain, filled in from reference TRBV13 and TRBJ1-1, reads AAGVIQSPRHLIKEKRETATLKCYPIPRHDTVYWYQQGPGQDPQFLISFYEKMQSDKGSIPDRFSAQQFSDYHSELNMSSLELGDSALYFCASHLGQPNTEAFFGQGTRLTVV.

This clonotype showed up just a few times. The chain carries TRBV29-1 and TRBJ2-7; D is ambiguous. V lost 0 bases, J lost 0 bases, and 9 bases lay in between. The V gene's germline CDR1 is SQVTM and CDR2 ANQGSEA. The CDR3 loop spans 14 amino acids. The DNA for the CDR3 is TGCAGCGTTGAAGACCCGTGGGCCTCCTACGAGCAGTACTTC. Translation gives CSVEDPWASYEQYF.

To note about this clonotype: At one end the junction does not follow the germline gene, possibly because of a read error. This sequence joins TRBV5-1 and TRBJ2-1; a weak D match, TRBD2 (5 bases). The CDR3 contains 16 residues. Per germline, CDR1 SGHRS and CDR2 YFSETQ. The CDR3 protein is CASSSRRRSSYNEQSF. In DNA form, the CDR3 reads TGCGCCAGCAGCTCCAGGAGGCGGAGCTCCTACAATGAGCAGTCCTTC.

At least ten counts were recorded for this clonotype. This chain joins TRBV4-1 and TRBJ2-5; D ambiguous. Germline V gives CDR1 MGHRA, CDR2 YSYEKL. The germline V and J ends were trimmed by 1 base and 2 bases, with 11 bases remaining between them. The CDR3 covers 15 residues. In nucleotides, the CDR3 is TGCGCCAGCAGCCAAGCGTCGGCCACACAAGAGACCCAGTACTTC. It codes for CASSQASATQETQYF.

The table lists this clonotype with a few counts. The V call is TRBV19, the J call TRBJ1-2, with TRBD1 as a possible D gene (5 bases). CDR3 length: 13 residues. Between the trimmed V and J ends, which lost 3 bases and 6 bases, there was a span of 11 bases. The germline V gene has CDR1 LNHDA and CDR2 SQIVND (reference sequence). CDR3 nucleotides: TGTGCCAGTAGTATTGGGAGGGGCGATGGCTACACCTTC. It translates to CASSIGRGDGYTF.